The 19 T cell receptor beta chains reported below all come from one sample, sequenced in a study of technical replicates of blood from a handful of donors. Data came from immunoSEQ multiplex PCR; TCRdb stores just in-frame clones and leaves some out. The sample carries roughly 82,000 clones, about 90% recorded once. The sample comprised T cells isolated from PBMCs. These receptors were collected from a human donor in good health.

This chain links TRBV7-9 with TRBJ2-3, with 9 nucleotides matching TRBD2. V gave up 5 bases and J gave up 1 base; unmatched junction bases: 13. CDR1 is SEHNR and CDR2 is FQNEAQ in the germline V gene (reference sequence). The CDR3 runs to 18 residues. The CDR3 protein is CASSPERGGGAGTDTQYF. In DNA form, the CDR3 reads TGTGCCAGCAGCCCGGAACGAGGCGGGGGGGCGGGCACAGATACGCAGTATTTT.

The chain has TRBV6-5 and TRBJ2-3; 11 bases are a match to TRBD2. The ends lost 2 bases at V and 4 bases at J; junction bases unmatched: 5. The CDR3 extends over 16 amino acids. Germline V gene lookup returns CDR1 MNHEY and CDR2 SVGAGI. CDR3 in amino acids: CASSYTQLAGADTQYF. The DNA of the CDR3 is TGTGCCAGCAGTTACACGCAACTAGCGGGAGCAGATACGCAGTATTTT.

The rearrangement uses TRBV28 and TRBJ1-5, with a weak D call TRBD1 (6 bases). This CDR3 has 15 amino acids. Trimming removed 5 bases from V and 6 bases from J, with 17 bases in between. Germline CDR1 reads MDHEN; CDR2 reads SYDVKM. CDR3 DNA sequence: TGTGCCAGCAGTCCCCCAGGACAGATGGGTCAGCCCCAGCATTTT. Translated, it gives CASSPPGQMGQPQHF.

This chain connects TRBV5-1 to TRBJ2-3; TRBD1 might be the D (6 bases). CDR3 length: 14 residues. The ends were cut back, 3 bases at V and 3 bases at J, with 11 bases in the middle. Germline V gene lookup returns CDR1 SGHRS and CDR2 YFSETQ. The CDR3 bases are TGCGCCAGCAGCTCATCAACAGGGACAGATACGCAGTATTTT. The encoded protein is CASSSSTGTDTQYF.

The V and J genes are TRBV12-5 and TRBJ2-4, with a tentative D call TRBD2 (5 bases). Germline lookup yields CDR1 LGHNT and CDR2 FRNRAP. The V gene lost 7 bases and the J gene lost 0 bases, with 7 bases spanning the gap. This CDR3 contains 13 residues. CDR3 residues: CASEGRAKNIQYF. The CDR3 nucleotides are TGTGCTAGTGAAGGGAGAGCCAAAAACATTCAGTACTTC.

CDR3: CASSSMTGPNEQFF. Here the CDR3 DNA reads TGCGCCAGCAGCTCTATGACAGGGCCCAATGAGCAGTTCTTC. The V gene is TRBV5-1, the J gene TRBJ2-1, with 7 bases matching TRBD1. CDR3 length: 14 amino acids. V trimming: 3 bases; J trimming: 6 bases; junction bases outside the gene matches: 6. CDR1 and CDR2 from the germline V gene are SGHRS and YFSETQ.

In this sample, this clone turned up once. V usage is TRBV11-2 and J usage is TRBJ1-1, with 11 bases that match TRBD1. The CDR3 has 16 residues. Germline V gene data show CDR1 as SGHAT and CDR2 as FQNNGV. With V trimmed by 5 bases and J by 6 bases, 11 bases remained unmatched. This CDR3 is CASSKKGQGGRSEAFF. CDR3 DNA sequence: TGTGCCAGCAGCAAAAAGGGACAGGGGGGGAGGTCTGAAGCTTTCTTT.

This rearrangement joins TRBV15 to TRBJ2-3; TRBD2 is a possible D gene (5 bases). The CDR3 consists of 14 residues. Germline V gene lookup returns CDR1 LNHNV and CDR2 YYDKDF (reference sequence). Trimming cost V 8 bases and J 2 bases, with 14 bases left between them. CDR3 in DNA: TGTGCCACCGTAAGTGACTACTACACAGATACGCAGTATTTT. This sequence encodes CATVSDYYTDTQYF.

CDR3 bases: TGTGCCAGCAGCTTAACGGGGAAGGCTAACTATGGCTACACCTTC. This translates into CASSLTGKANYGYTF. The V and J genes are TRBV7-9 and TRBJ1-2, with D unresolved. V was clipped by 2 bases and J by 0 bases, with 10 bases between them. This CDR3 comprises 15 residues. Germline V gene lookup returns CDR1 SEHNR and CDR2 FQNEAQ (reference sequence).

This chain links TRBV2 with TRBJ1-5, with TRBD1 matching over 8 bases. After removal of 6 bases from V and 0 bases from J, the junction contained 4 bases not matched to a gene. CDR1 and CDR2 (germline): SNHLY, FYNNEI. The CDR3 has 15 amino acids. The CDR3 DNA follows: TGTGCCAGCAGCCTAGACAGGGGTAGCAATCAGCCCCAGCATTTT. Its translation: CASSLDRGSNQPQHF.

The DNA for the CDR3 is TGTGCCATCAGTGAGAGACAGGGCAGAAACACCGGGGAGCTGTTTTTT. This codes for CAISERQGRNTGELFF. The chain carries TRBV10-3 and TRBJ2-2; 7 bases map to TRBD1. Looked up from germline, CDR1 is ENHRY and CDR2 is SYGVKD. The CDR3 contains 16 residues. V was pared by 2 bases and J by 2 bases, with 5 bases of the junction left unmatched.

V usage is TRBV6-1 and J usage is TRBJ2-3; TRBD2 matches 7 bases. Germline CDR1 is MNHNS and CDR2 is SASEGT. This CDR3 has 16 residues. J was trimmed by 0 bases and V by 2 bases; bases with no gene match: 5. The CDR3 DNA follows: TGTGCCAGCAGTGAAAGTCGGGAGGCTAGCACAGATACGCAGTATTTT. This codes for CASSESREASTDTQYF.

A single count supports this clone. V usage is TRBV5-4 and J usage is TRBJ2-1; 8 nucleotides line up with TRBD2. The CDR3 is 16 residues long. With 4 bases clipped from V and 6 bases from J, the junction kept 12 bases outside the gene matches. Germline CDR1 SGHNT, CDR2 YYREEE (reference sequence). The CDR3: CASSLRSGGQVNEQFF. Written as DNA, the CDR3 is TGTGCCAGCAGCCTCCGGTCGGGGGGGCAAGTCAATGAGCAGTTCTTC.

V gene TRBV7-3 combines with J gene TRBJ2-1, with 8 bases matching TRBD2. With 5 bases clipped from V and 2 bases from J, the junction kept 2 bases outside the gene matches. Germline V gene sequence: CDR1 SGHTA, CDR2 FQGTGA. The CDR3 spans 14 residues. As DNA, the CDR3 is TGTGCCAGCAGCCGGGGGGGACCCTACAATGAGCAGTTCTTC. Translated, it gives CASSRGGPYNEQFF.

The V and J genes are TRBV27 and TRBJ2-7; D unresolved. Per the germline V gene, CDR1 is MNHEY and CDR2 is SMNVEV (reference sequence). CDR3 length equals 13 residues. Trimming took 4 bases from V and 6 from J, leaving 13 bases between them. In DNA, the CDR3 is TGTGCCAGCAGTTCACCTCCGCCGGGCGAGCAGTACTTC. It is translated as CASSSPPPGEQYF.

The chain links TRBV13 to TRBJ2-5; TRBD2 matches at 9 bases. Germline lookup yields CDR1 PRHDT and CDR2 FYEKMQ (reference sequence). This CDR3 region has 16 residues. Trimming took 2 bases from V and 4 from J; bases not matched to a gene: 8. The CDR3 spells CASSLRQAGGIETQYF. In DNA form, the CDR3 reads TGTGCCAGCAGCTTACGCCAAGCGGGGGGAATAGAGACCCAGTACTTC.

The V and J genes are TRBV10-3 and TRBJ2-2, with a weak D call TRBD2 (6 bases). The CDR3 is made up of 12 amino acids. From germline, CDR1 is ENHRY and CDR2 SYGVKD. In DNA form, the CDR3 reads TGTGCGGCCGGGGGGAACACCGGGGAGCTGTTTTTT. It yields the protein CAAGGNTGELFF.

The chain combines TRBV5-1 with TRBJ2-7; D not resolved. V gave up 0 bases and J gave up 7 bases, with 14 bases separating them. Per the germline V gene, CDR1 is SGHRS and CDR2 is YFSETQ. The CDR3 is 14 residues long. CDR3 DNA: TGCGCCAGCAGCTTGGTTGGGTCCCAGGCAGAGCAGTACTTC. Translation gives CASSLVGSQAEQYF.

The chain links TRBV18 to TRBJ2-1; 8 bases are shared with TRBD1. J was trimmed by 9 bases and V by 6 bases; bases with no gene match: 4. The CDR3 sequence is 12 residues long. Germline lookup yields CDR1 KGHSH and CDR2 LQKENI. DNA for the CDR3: TGTGCCAGCTCCGGACAGGGTGGTGAGCAGTTCTTC. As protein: CASSGQGGEQFF.